Each of the 3 T cell receptor beta chains below was sequenced from the same sample in a study of PD-1 blockade in classical Hodgkin lymphoma. Produced via immunoSEQ multiplex PCR; TCRdb's table is partial and in-frame only. In the table there are approximately 50,000 clones, roughly 91% of which are singletons. All trial patients relapsed after autologous stem cell transplantation. Specimen: peripheral blood mononuclear cells (PBMCs), collected before the second cycle of nivolumab. The receptors derive from a human donor with classical Hodgkin lymphoma.

The rearrangement joins TRBV5-1 to TRBJ2-5; 9 positions agree with TRBD1. Germline CDR1 reads SGHRS; CDR2 reads YFSETQ. The ends lost 0 bases at V and 5 bases at J; junction bases unmatched: 8. The CDR3 runs to 16 residues. Here the CDR3 reads CASSLVGQGKGETQYF. Here the CDR3 DNA reads TGCGCCAGCAGCTTGGTGGGACAGGGAAAGGGCGAGACCCAGTACTTC.

Remarks on this clone: Sequence at one end of the junction differs from germline and may be a read error. The chain is built from TRBV5-1 and TRBJ1-5, with 7 bases fitting TRBD1. Germline CDR1 and CDR2: SGHRS and YFSETQ. The CDR3 has 16 amino acids. The CDR3 region is CAGSLGDREGNQPQHF. The CDR3 DNA follows: TGCGCCGGCAGCTTGGGTGACAGGGAGGGCAATCAGCCCCAGCATTTT.

Written as DNA, the CDR3 is TGCGCCAGCAGCTTGGAAGTCTTCTCCTCTGGAAACACCATATATTTT. Translation gives CASSLEVFSSGNTIYF. The gene calls are TRBV5-1 and TRBJ1-3, with D unclear. The CDR3 is 16 residues long. Germline loops: CDR1 SGHRS, CDR2 YFSETQ. V dropped 0 bases and J dropped 0 bases, with 10 bases sitting between them.